This TCR beta chain came from a study of shared clonotypes between healthy human individuals. Findings and limits, study-wide: Investigators collected only blood, and repertoires in tissues likely differ.

Worth noting for this clone: As yet, its antigen is unknown.

TCRdb keeps only in-frame clones here, not all; method: immunoSEQ multiplex PCR. Of 2 million to 3 million clones listed, approximately 94% are singletons. Between the trimmed V and J ends, which lost 4 bases and 4 bases, there was a span of 25 bases. From germline, CDR1 is SQVTM and CDR2 ANQGSEA. The CDR3 covers 17 residues. The clonotype comes from a man between 18 and 35 years old in good health. Some clones in this sample may be carry-over from other donors' samples. This chain connects TRBV29-1 to TRBJ1-1; tentative D call: TRBD1 (5 bases). The sample consisted of naive CD4+ T cells from PBMCs. The subset is: CD45RA+ positively selected. CDR3 DNA sequence: TGCAGCGTTGGCCCCCTGGCAGGGTCCGCGCGGAGCACTGAAGCTTTCTTT. Translated, it gives CSVGPLAGSARSTEAFF.